Shown below are 31 T cell receptor beta chains from a single sample sequenced in a study of T cell responses to AZD1222 COVID-19 vaccine. Sequencing was performed with immunoSEQ multiplex PCR; in TCRdb, only in-frame clones are kept and a portion is missing. The sample yields roughly 130,000 clones, 75% to 90% seen once. The sample consisted of peripheral blood, taken on day 0 of AZD1222 vaccination. Receptors originate from an adult in good health.

The chain recombines TRBV5-6 with TRBJ2-7; D is unclear. V gave up 1 base and J gave up 5 bases, with 16 bases separating them. Germline V gene data show CDR1 as SGHDT and CDR2 as YYEEEE. This CDR3 is 15 amino acids long. CDR3 nucleotide sequence: TGTGCCAGCAGCTTGTTAGACGGATCGTCCCACGAGCAGTACTTC. This encodes CASSLLDGSSHEQYF. Together with reference TRBV5-6 and TRBJ2-7, the CDR3 gives the full variable domain: DAGVTQSPTHLIKTRGQQVTLRCSPKSGHDTVSWYQQALGQGPQFIFQYYEEEERQRGNFPDRFSGHQFPNYSSELNVNALLLGDSALYLCASSLLDGSSHEQYFGPGTRLTVT.

V and J are TRBV5-1 and TRBJ2-1; 9 positions match TRBD2. The V gene's germline CDR1 is SGHRS and CDR2 YFSETQ. The CDR3 consists of 16 residues. With V trimmed by 4 bases and J by 0 bases, 5 bases remained unmatched. The CDR3 sequence: CASSLERGASYNEQFF. The DNA for the CDR3 is TGCGCCAGCAGCCTGGAGCGGGGGGCCTCCTACAATGAGCAGTTCTTC.

This clone was seen a single time. The gene calls are TRBV5-1 and TRBJ1-2; D ambiguous. This CDR3 region has 13 residues. The V gene lost 0 bases and the J gene lost 7 bases, with 10 bases spanning the gap. Germline V gene sequence: CDR1 SGHRS, CDR2 YFSETQ. The CDR3 spells CASSLVGLVGYTF. CDR3 in DNA: TGCGCCAGCAGCTTGGTAGGGTTGGTTGGCTACACCTTC.

This rearrangement joins TRBV5-1 to TRBJ1-4, with a tentative D call TRBD1 (6 bases). Germline V gene sequence: CDR1 SGHRS, CDR2 YFSETQ. Trimming took 0 bases from V and 0 from J, leaving 15 bases between them. This CDR3 has 18 residues. The CDR3 reads CASSLGLGQRATNEKLFF. For the CDR3, the DNA is TGCGCCAGCAGCTTGGGATTAGGACAGCGAGCAACTAATGAAAAACTGTTTTTT.

This clone appeared once. CDR3 loop: CSVDDDRTGIGGYTF. CDR3 DNA sequence: TGCAGCGTTGACGACGATCGGACGGGGATTGGGGGCTACACCTTC. This chain connects TRBV29-1 to TRBJ1-2; D is undetermined. This CDR3 is built from 15 residues. Germline V CDR1 and CDR2: SQVTM, ANQGSEA. Trimming cost V 3 bases and J 8 bases, with 22 bases left between them.

V usage is TRBV24-1 and J usage is TRBJ2-1; 8 bases line up with TRBD2. The CDR3 totals 15 residues. With V trimmed by 3 bases and J by 5 bases, 5 bases remained unmatched. Germline V gene lookup returns CDR1 KGHDR and CDR2 SFDVKD. The CDR3 protein is CATSDPGGANNEQFF. The CDR3 DNA reads as TGTGCCACCAGTGATCCCGGGGGGGCTAACAATGAGCAGTTCTTC.

The chain links TRBV30 to TRBJ1-4, with TRBD1 as a possible D gene (5 bases). The CDR3 has 12 amino acids. V lost 1 base and J lost 10, with 10 bases in between. Germline V gene data show CDR1 as GTSNPN and CDR2 as SVGIG (reference sequence). The CDR3 DNA sequence: TGTGCCTGGAGTGGGGCGGGGGTAAAACTGTTTTTT. Its translation is CAWSGAGVKLFF.

This clone has a handful of counts. V usage is TRBV7-3 and J usage is TRBJ2-1, with a possible D match to TRBD1 (5 bases). The CDR3 length is 15 residues. Germline assignment: CDR1 SGHTA and CDR2 FQGTGA. Trimming left V 2 bases short and J 3 bases short, with 11 bases between. CDR3: CASSLAGNDYNEQFF. The CDR3 DNA reads TGTGCCAGCAGCTTAGCAGGGAACGACTACAATGAGCAGTTCTTC.

V gene TRBV5-4 combines with J gene TRBJ2-7; either TRBD1 or TRBD2 may fit D (5 bases each). The CDR3 covers 12 residues. Trimming shortened V by 2 bases and J by 6 bases, and 9 bases separated the two germline ends. Germline CDR1 and CDR2: SGHNT and YYREEE (reference sequence). Here the CDR3 DNA reads TGTGCCAGCAGCTTAAGTGGGGGCGAGCAGTACTTC. Residues: CASSLSGGEQYF.

This chain connects TRBV4-2 to TRBJ1-2; 9 bases are a match to TRBD1. The CDR3 has 15 amino acids. Losses at the gene ends were 3 bases for V and 0 bases for J; bases not matched to a gene: 2. Per the germline V gene, CDR1 is LGHNA and CDR2 is YNFKEQ. The CDR3: CASSQGTGPNYGYTF. DNA of the CDR3: TGTGCCAGCAGCCAGGGGACAGGGCCTAACTATGGCTACACCTTC.

The chain couples TRBV5-6 to TRBJ2-3, with D hard to call. The CDR3 has 12 amino acids. Trimming stripped 2 bases from V and 4 bases from J, with 5 bases between. Germline V gene data show CDR1 as SGHDT and CDR2 as YYEEEE. The CDR3, as DNA: TGTGCCAGCAGCTTCCGGGCAGATACGCAGTATTTT. It encodes CASSFRADTQYF.

The chain recombines TRBV5-1 with TRBJ2-5; TRBD1 aligns across 7 bases. Germline CDR1 reads SGHRS; CDR2 reads YFSETQ. CDR3 size: 16 residues. Losses at the gene ends were 1 base for V and 1 base for J; bases not matched to a gene: 7. The CDR3 protein is CASSLLGTATQETQYF. Here the CDR3 DNA reads TGCGCCAGCAGCTTGTTAGGGACAGCTACCCAAGAGACCCAGTACTTC.

In this sample, this clone turned up a few times. This chain links TRBV21-1 with TRBJ2-5. TRBV21-1 is a pseudogene segment. CDR3 size: 18 residues. This chain's CDR3 is CASSNRGGLRIAKATQYF. CDR3 sequence (DNA): TGTGCCAGCAGCAACCGAGGTGGGCTAAGGATCGCCAAAGCGACCCAGTACTTC.

The chain links TRBV3-1 (or the pseudogene TRBV3-2) to TRBJ1-1, with a possible D match to TRBD1 (5 bases). The CDR3 covers 13 residues. The germline gives CDR1 LGHDT, CDR2 YNNKEL (reference sequence). Deletions cut 3 bases from V and 5 bases from J, with 10 bases between. The CDR3 DNA follows: TGTGCCAGCAGCCAGAACAGGCCTACTGAAGCTTTCTTT. Protein sequence: CASSQNRPTEAFF.

CDR3 in DNA: TGTGCCAGCAGCCCCTCGGGGGGCGTACATGGCTACACCTTC. Protein: CASSPSGGVHGYTF. The genes are TRBV7-3 and TRBJ1-2, with D tentatively TRBD1 (6 bases). Germline CDR1 and CDR2: SGHTA and FQGTGA. The CDR3 spans 14 residues. Deletions cut 5 bases from V and 6 bases from J, with 16 bases between.

The V call is TRBV9, the J call TRBJ1-2; D is unclear. V was shortened by 0 bases and J by 7 bases, with 7 bases between the two germline ends. Germline CDR1 and CDR2: SGDLS and YYNGEE. The CDR3 has 12 amino acids. CDR3 sequence: CASSVAMGGYTF. The CDR3 DNA sequence: TGTGCCAGCAGCGTAGCTATGGGTGGCTACACCTTC.

V usage is TRBV28 and J usage is TRBJ2-2; no reliable D call. V shed 1 base and J shed 7 bases, with 10 bases lying between them. Germline assignment: CDR1 MDHEN and CDR2 SYDVKM. The CDR3 is made up of 14 amino acids. The CDR3 coding sequence is TGTGCCAGCAGTTTATACAGTTCGTTCGGGGAGCTGTTTTTT. This codes for CASSLYSSFGELFF. Full variable domain (remainder filled in from reference TRBV28 and TRBJ2-2): DVKVTQSSRYLVKRTGEKVFLECVQDMDHENMFWYRQDPGLGLRLIYFSYDVKMKEKGDIPEGYSVSREKKERFSLILESASTNQTSMYLCASSLYSSFGELFFGEGSRLTVL.

The rearrangement uses TRBV28 and TRBJ1-2; a possible D gene is TRBD1 (5 bases). The CDR3 is made up of 12 amino acids. Germline V CDR1 and CDR2: MDHEN, SYDVKM. V lost 3 bases and J 7 bases, leaving 9 bases between the germline ends. CDR3 sequence: CASSLQGSGYTF. The DNA of the CDR3 is TGTGCCAGCAGTTTGCAGGGTAGTGGCTACACCTTC.

J is TRBJ1-6 and V is TRBV7-9; 7 bases fit TRBD1. The CDR3 runs 14 residues. Trimming at V came to 8 bases and at J to 15 bases, leaving 16 bases not matched to a gene. The germline gives CDR1 SEHNR, CDR2 FQNEAQ (reference sequence). CDR3 DNA sequence: TGTGCCAGCTCTCCTCGCGACGGGGGACAGATCCTCCACTTT. This sequence encodes CASSPRDGGQILHF.

J is TRBJ2-1 and V is TRBV2, with TRBD1 identical over 9 bases. Germline V gene sequence: CDR1 SNHLY, CDR2 FYNNEI. The V and J ends lost 9 bases and 9 bases, in that order; junction bases with no gene match: 18. CDR3 length: 16 residues. The CDR3 reads CASTHDPGTGYREQFF. CDR3 nucleotide sequence: TGTGCCAGTACCCACGACCCCGGGACAGGGTATCGTGAGCAGTTCTTC. The full variable domain, in which reference TRBV2 and TRBJ2-1 provide the parts outside the CDR3, is EPEVTQTPSHQVTQMGQEVILRCVPISNHLYFYWYRQILGQKVEFLVSFYNNEISEKSEIFDDQFSVERPDGSNFTLKIRSTKLEDSAMYFCASTHDPGTGYREQFFGPGTRLTVL.

This clone appeared a few times. This chain links TRBV3-1 (or the pseudogene TRBV3-2) with TRBJ1-6; D unresolved. This CDR3 is built from 13 residues. Trimming stripped 1 base from V and 13 bases from J, with 11 bases between. Germline V gives CDR1 LGHDT, CDR2 YNNKEL (reference sequence). As DNA, the CDR3 is TGTGCCAGCAGCCAAGGACCGGCGGGCCCCCTCCACTTT. As protein: CASSQGPAGPLHF.

This chain uses TRBV10-3 with TRBJ1-2; D is ambiguous. This CDR3 has 13 amino acids. V dropped 11 bases and J dropped 0 bases, with 13 bases sitting between them. The germline CDR1 and CDR2 sequences are ENHRY and SYGVKD. The CDR3, as DNA: TGTGCCTCGAGGCCACAGCCTAACTATGGCTACACCTTC. This translates into CASRPQPNYGYTF.

The table lists this clone with a few counts. The V call is TRBV4-2, the J call TRBJ1-2; no definite D call. Germline V CDR1 and CDR2: LGHNA, YNFKEQ. The CDR3 spans 18 residues. V was trimmed by 2 bases and J by 8 bases, leaving 27 bases between them. This CDR3 is CASSQPATLEGGLGGYTF. In DNA form, the CDR3 reads TGTGCCAGCAGCCAACCCGCAACGTTGGAGGGCGGCCTAGGGGGCTACACCTTC.

The V call is TRBV5-1, the J call TRBJ2-1; maybe TRBD1 (5 bases). The CDR3 is 15 amino acids. Germline lookup yields CDR1 SGHRS and CDR2 YFSETQ. Trimming left V 0 bases short and J 4 bases short, with 11 bases between. The CDR3 DNA reads as TGCGCCAGCAGCTTGGCCCAGGGCAGTTACAATGAGCAGTTCTTC. Its protein product is CASSLAQGSYNEQFF.

In this sample, this clone turned up once. The chain uses TRBV30 and TRBJ1-1; D not certain. With 0 bases removed from V and 7 bases from J, the gap between germline ends came to 12 bases. CDR1 and CDR2 (germline): GTSNPN, SVGIG (reference sequence). The CDR3 has 13 residues. DNA of the CDR3: TGTGCCTGGAGTGTCCACCCCCCGTATGAAGCTTTCTTT. It is translated as CAWSVHPPYEAFF.

This chain uses TRBV11-1 with TRBJ2-1; D gene ambiguous. Germline V gene lookup returns CDR1 SGHAT and CDR2 FQDESV (reference sequence). Trimming shortened V by 6 bases and J by 2 bases, and 11 bases separated the two germline ends. This CDR3 spans 14 amino acids. The CDR3 DNA is TGTGCCAGCAGGAAACACGGCCCCTACAATGAGCAGTTCTTC. It specifies CASRKHGPYNEQFF.

This clone showed up just once. This sequence joins TRBV15 and TRBJ2-1; 7 positions agree with TRBD1. Per germline, CDR1 LNHNV and CDR2 YYDKDF (reference sequence). The V gene end was trimmed by 0 bases and the J gene end by 7 bases; junction bases not matched to a gene: 12. This CDR3 spans 17 amino acids. CDR3 sequence: CATSREASSGGRNEQFF. In nucleotides, the CDR3 is TGTGCCACCAGCAGAGAAGCAAGCTCAGGGGGTCGGAATGAGCAGTTCTTC.

The chain links TRBV10-3 to TRBJ1-1; the D is unclear. From germline, CDR1 is ENHRY and CDR2 SYGVKD. V lost 4 bases, J lost 0 bases, and 9 bases lay in between. The CDR3 is 14 residues long. The CDR3 coding sequence is TGTGCCATCAGTGGTGGCCTAATGAACACTGAAGCTTTCTTT. Translation: CAISGGLMNTEAFF.

The V call is TRBV9, the J call TRBJ1-3; unclear D gene. In germline, CDR1 is SGDLS, CDR2 YYNGEE. Trimming cost V 4 bases and J 1 base, with 12 bases left between them. This CDR3 is built from 15 residues. The CDR3 sequence is CASSRVRDSGNTIYF. The CDR3 coding sequence is TGTGCCAGCAGCCGTGTAAGGGATTCTGGAAACACCATATATTTT.

This clone was seen just once. This sequence joins TRBV10-3 and TRBJ1-2; a possible D gene is TRBD1 (5 bases). Germline-derived CDR1 and CDR2 are ENHRY and SYGVKD. Between the trimmed V and J ends, which lost 2 bases and 3 bases, there was a span of 10 bases. The CDR3 runs 14 residues. CDR3 nucleotide sequence: TGTGCCATCAGTGAGGGGGCGGGGGACTATGGCTACACCTTC. Translation gives CAISEGAGDYGYTF.

V is TRBV4-2 and J is TRBJ2-5, with a possible D match to TRBD2 (6 bases). The CDR3 extends over 17 amino acids. Germline V gene sequence: CDR1 LGHNA, CDR2 YNFKEQ. V was shortened by 1 base and J by 1 base, with 16 bases between the two germline ends. Here the CDR3 DNA reads TGTGCCAGCAGCCAAGCGGCAGGGACTTCCCTCCAAGAGACCCAGTACTTC. This gives the protein CASSQAAGTSLQETQYF.